The T cell receptor beta chain under discussion was sequenced for a study of T cells after somatic rescue of genetic block. V was cut by 0 bases and J by 2 bases, with 12 bases left in between. Per the germline V gene, CDR1 is LNHNV and CDR2 is YYDKDF (reference sequence). CDR3 length equals 16 residues. The method was immunoSEQ multiplex PCR; TCRdb's version includes in-frame clones alone and lacks a portion of them. The sample lists roughly 15,000 clones, under 75% occurring once. The sequence came from a boy between 10 and 17 years old. The J gene is TRBJ2-3, the V gene TRBV15; D may be TRBD1 (6 bases). The source material was peripheral blood mononuclear cells (PBMCs). For the CDR3, the DNA is TGTGCCACCAGCAGAGATAAAGGACAGTTCACAGATACGCAGTATTTT. This encodes CATSRDKGQFTDTQYF.